Presented here are 15 T cell receptor beta chains from one specimen sequenced in a study of neurological immune-mediated disorders. TCRdb ran MiXCR on the 5' RACE reads and lists one entry per CDR3 protein. Altogether around 44,000 distinct CDR3 sequences are present, roughly 14% being singletons, with the ten largest covering 3.5% to 4.5%. The sample taken for sequencing was CD4+ T cells from blood. The receptors stem from a woman in her fifties or sixties with HTLV-1-associated myelopathy (HAM/TSP).

Many counts were recorded for this clonotype. The chain carries TRBV12-3 or TRBV12-4 and TRBJ2-3; possibly TRBD1 for D (6 bases). V dropped 3 bases and J dropped 0 bases, with 19 bases sitting between them. This CDR3 contains 18 residues. In DNA, the CDR3 is TGTGCCAGCAGTTTTAAATTCTACAGGGTTAGGAGCACAGATACGCAGTATTTT. Protein product: CASSFKFYRVRSTDTQYF.

Concerning this clonotype: The conserved phenylalanine or tryptophan normally closing the CDR3 is absent here, so this likely arose from a read error. This chain joins TRBV20-1 and TRBJ2-3; 9 positions match TRBD2. Unmatched junction bases numbered 11, after V lost 5 bases and J lost 5 bases. The CDR3 runs 15 residues. Germline V CDR1 and CDR2: DFQATT, SNEGSKA (reference sequence). The CDR3 spells CSAFPQAGGIDTQYA. As DNA, the CDR3 is TGCAGTGCTTTCCCCCAAGCGGGGGGAATAGATACGCAGTATGCT.

This clonotype came up many times. J is TRBJ2-7 and V is TRBV5-1; 7 nucleotides line up with TRBD1. CDR1 and CDR2 (germline): SGHRS, YFSETQ. V gave up 4 bases and J gave up 0 bases; unmatched junction bases: 4. This CDR3 region has 14 residues. The CDR3 DNA is TGCGCCAGCAGCATACGGGACAGCTCCTACGAGCAGTACTTC. Protein product: CASSIRDSSYEQYF.

This clonotype was counted at least ten times. V usage is TRBV20-1 and J usage is TRBJ1-3, with D perhaps TRBD1 (5 bases). The CDR3 is 15 residues long. In germline, CDR1 is DFQATT, CDR2 SNEGSKA (reference sequence). Trimming removed 0 bases at V and 0 bases at J, with 9 bases between. CDR3 bases: TGCAGTGCTAGAGATCGTGGGGCCTCTGGAAACACCATATATTTT. It translates to CSARDRGASGNTIYF.

On this clonotype itself: An end of the junction does not agree with germline; a read error may underlie this. In DNA form, the CDR3 reads TGCGCCAGCAGCGCACAGGGAGTTTCCTTCGAGCAGTACTTC. Protein: CASSAQGVSFEQYF. The chain is built from TRBV5-1 and TRBJ2-7, with D possibly being TRBD1 (6 bases). This CDR3 is 14 amino acids long. Germline-derived CDR1 and CDR2 are SGHRS and YFSETQ.

This clonotype was counted many times. The chain employs TRBV5-1 and TRBJ1-1; D is perhaps TRBD1 (5 bases). The CDR3 has 15 amino acids. V dropped 0 bases and J dropped 0 bases, with 9 bases sitting between them. CDR1 is SGHRS and CDR2 is YFSETQ in the germline V gene. The CDR3 spells CASSLGQGLNTEAFF. The CDR3 region has the DNA TGCGCCAGCAGCTTGGGGCAGGGTCTGAACACTGAAGCTTTCTTT.

The genes are TRBV5-4 and TRBJ2-7; 8 bases match TRBD1. V shed 1 base and J 5 bases; nucleotides not matched to a gene: 8. The CDR3 sequence is 15 residues long. Per germline, CDR1 SGHNT and CDR2 YYREEE (reference sequence). CDR3 region: CASSLPRGQGDEQYF. In DNA form, the CDR3 reads TGTGCCAGCAGCTTGCCCCGTGGACAGGGCGACGAGCAGTACTTC.

The table lists this clonotype with many counts. This may come from a read error, since a much larger clone is one base off. CDR3 loop: CASSRQETQYF. CDR3 in DNA: TGTGCCAGCTCACGACAAGAGACCCAGTACTTC. The gene calls are TRBV18 and TRBJ2-5; D ambiguous. The germline V gene encodes CDR1 KGHSH and CDR2 LQKENI. Trimming took off 4 bases at V and 2 bases at J, with 2 bases between the two ends. The CDR3 length is 11 residues.

There are many counts of this clonotype. This chain uses TRBV5-1 with TRBJ2-7; tentatively, D is TRBD1 (6 bases). V dropped 4 bases and J dropped 1 base, with 15 bases sitting between them. This CDR3 region has 15 residues. Germline CDR1 SGHRS, CDR2 YFSETQ. The CDR3 spells CASSPNRAPSYEQYF. The DNA for the CDR3 is TGCGCCAGCAGCCCAAACAGGGCCCCGTCCTACGAGCAGTACTTC.

The sample holds many counts of this clonotype. CDR3 amino acids: CSAPLPGGVLFF. In DNA, the CDR3 is TGCAGTGCTCCCCTCCCGGGGGGGGTTCTGTTTTTT. This chain links TRBV20-1 with TRBJ1-4, with D perhaps TRBD1 (5 bases). The CDR3 has 12 amino acids. The ends were cut back, 5 bases at V and 14 bases at J, with 18 bases in the middle. Germline assignment: CDR1 DFQATT and CDR2 SNEGSKA (reference sequence).

By its share, this clonotype is medium-sized (0.01 to 0.1%). The chain is built from TRBV5-1 and TRBJ2-3; possibly TRBD1 for D (6 bases). The CDR3 sequence is 14 residues long. Trimming pared 5 bases from V and 3 bases from J, leaving 13 bases between. Germline CDR1 and CDR2: SGHRS and YFSETQ. The CDR3 DNA reads TGCGCCAGCAGTCCTGGACAGCCGACAGATACGCAGTATTTT. It yields the protein CASSPGQPTDTQYF. Filled out from reference TRBV5-1 and TRBJ2-3, the complete variable domain reads KAGVTQTPRYLIKTRGQQVTLSCSPISGHRSVSWYQQTPGQGLQFLFEYFSETQRNKGNFPGRFSGRQFSNSRSEMNVSTLELGDSALYLCASSPGQPTDTQYFGPGTRLTVL.

In this sample, this clonotype turned up many times. The genes are TRBV6-5 and TRBJ2-6, with D uncertain. The CDR3 runs 18 residues. In germline, CDR1 is MNHEY, CDR2 SVGAGI. V was shortened by 1 base and J by 2 bases, with 15 bases between the two germline ends. Here the CDR3 reads CASSYFIQRRPGANVLTF. The DNA for the CDR3 is TGTGCCAGCAGTTACTTTATCCAACGGCGTCCTGGGGCCAACGTCCTGACTTTC.

This clonotype came up many times. The chain has TRBV20-1 and TRBJ1-3, with a tentative D call TRBD1 (6 bases). The germline CDR1 and CDR2 sequences are DFQATT and SNEGSKA (reference sequence). The germline V and J ends were trimmed by 6 bases and 7 bases, with 16 bases remaining between them. This CDR3 has 13 amino acids. The DNA for the CDR3 is TGCAGTGCCGGGGAACAGGGCCTGAACACCATATATTTT. As protein: CSAGEQGLNTIYF.

Concerning this clonotype itself: At one boundary the junction diverges from the germline segment, which might be a read error. The gene calls are TRBV18 and TRBJ2-7, with D maybe TRBD1 (6 bases). This CDR3 region has 17 residues. Germline assignment: CDR1 KGHSH and CDR2 LQKENI. Written as DNA, the CDR3 is TGTGACAGCTCACCGAGAACAGGGACAATGAAGGACTACGAGCAGTACTTC. Translation: CDSSPRTGTMKDYEQYF.

This clonotype was recorded at least ten times. V gene TRBV7-2 combines with J gene TRBJ1-5, with D maybe TRBD1 (5 bases). The CDR3 is 14 amino acids. Trimming took 3 bases from V and 0 from J, leaving 6 bases between them. In germline, CDR1 is SGHTA, CDR2 FQGNSA. In DNA form, the CDR3 reads TGTGCCAGCAGCTTCGACAGTAGCAATCAGCCCCAGCATTTT. This gives the protein CASSFDSSNQPQHF. The full variable domain, completed using reference TRBV7-2 and TRBJ1-5, is GAGVSQSPSNKVTEKGKDVELRCDPISGHTALYWYRQSLGQGLEFLIYFQGNSAPDKSGLPSDRFSAERTGGSVSTLTIQRTQQEDSAVYLCASSFDSSNQPQHFGDGTRLSIL.